One TCR beta chain is described in this entry. Single viable CD3+CD4+CD8-CD45RO+ cells were sorted as the memory CD4+ T cells. The entry originates in a study of memory CD4+ T cells and cytomegalovirus serostatus. The trim removed 3 bases at V and 4 bases at J, leaving 10 bases unmatched. The CDR3 extends over 16 amino acids. Clones were sequenced by immunoSEQ multiplex PCR, and TCRdb holds only the in-frame ones, with some missing. The sample includes some 58,000 clones, roughly four fifths of them seen just once. The chain links TRBV5-3 to TRBJ1-5; 7 nucleotides agree with TRBD1. TRBV5-3 is filed as an ORF, its function uncertain. The TCR comes from an adult in good health and CMV-seronegative. Sequencing input: memory CD4+ T cells from blood. This chain's CDR3 is CARSSGGKAKNQPQHF. For the CDR3, the DNA is TGTGCCAGAAGCTCAGGGGGGAAGGCGAAAAATCAGCCCCAGCATTTT.